What follows are 25 T cell receptor beta chains derived from one specimen sequenced in a study of T-cell memory formation after mild COVID-19. TCRdb reprocessed the 5' RACE reads via MiXCR and lists one record per CDR3 protein. This table has about 120,000 distinct CDR3 sequences, more than 15% appearing once. Sequencing was performed on PBMCs or a T cell subset sorted from them (not recorded which). The source of these receptors is an adult woman who had mild COVID-19 (a few samples of this study predate the infection). Cell type and time point are not known.

The CDR3 DNA sequence: TGCGCCAGCAGCTACGTGGGCGAGAACCCCCAGCATTTT. It is translated as CASSYVGENPQHF. The chain uses TRBV5-1 and TRBJ1-5; D not certain. CDR1 and CDR2 (germline): SGHRS, YFSETQ. This CDR3 is built from 13 residues. V gave up 3 bases and J gave up 10 bases, with 14 bases separating them.

The chain employs TRBV24-1 and TRBJ2-2; D is undetermined. CDR3 length: 15 amino acids. Germline lookup yields CDR1 KGHDR and CDR2 SFDVKD. V lost 3 bases, J lost 2 bases, and 9 bases lay in between. DNA of the CDR3: TGTGCCACCAGTGATCCAAGCGCAAACACCGGGGAGCTGTTTTTT. Translation: CATSDPSANTGELFF.

The sample holds a few counts of this clonotype. This sequence joins TRBV29-1 and TRBJ2-7; possible D gene TRBD1, 6 bases. This CDR3 comprises 11 residues. The germline V and J ends were trimmed by 7 bases and 4 bases, with 11 bases remaining between them. CDR1 is SQVTM, CDR2 ANQGSEA, per germline. CDR3 protein: CSDPDSYEQYF. The CDR3 DNA sequence: TGCAGCGACCCGGACAGTTACGAGCAGTACTTC.

This clonotype was observed a handful of times. The V call is TRBV12-3 or TRBV12-4, the J call TRBJ2-5, with 7 nucleotides matching TRBD1. With 1 base clipped from V and 6 bases from J, the junction kept 8 bases outside the gene matches. This CDR3 region has 15 residues. CDR3 sequence: CASSLGTGVGKTQYF. CDR3 bases: TGTGCCAGCAGTTTAGGTACAGGGGTTGGGAAGACCCAGTACTTC.

This clonotype was seen many times. J is TRBJ1-1 and V is TRBV6-5; 7 bases are a match to TRBD1. The CDR3 contains 15 residues. The V segment lost 2 bases and the J segment 6 bases; nucleotides outside the gene matches: 9. Germline CDR1 is MNHEY and CDR2 is SVGAGI. The CDR3 loop reads CASSYGDREAAEAFF. CDR3 coding DNA: TGTGCCAGCAGTTACGGCGACAGGGAAGCCGCTGAAGCTTTCTTT.

This clonotype was observed a few times. The V call is TRBV20-1, the J call TRBJ1-2; 7 bases fit TRBD1. Germline V gene sequence: CDR1 DFQATT, CDR2 SNEGSKA (reference sequence). The CDR3 sequence is 14 residues long. The V segment lost 2 bases and the J segment 4 bases; nucleotides outside the gene matches: 7. CDR3 amino acids: CSARPWTGSYGYTF. CDR3 nucleotide sequence: TGCAGTGCTAGACCCTGGACAGGAAGCTATGGCTACACCTTC.

This rearrangement joins TRBV20-1 to TRBJ2-5; 7 bases fit TRBD1. This CDR3 comprises 11 residues. From germline, CDR1 is DFQATT and CDR2 SNEGSKA (reference sequence). V gave up 6 bases and J gave up 5 bases; unmatched junction bases: 3. CDR3 sequence reads: CSAAQGETQYF. In DNA, the CDR3 is TGCAGTGCCGCACAGGGGGAGACCCAGTACTTC.

The chain carries TRBV10-3 and TRBJ1-5, with a tentative D call TRBD1 (5 bases). Trimming stripped 3 bases from V and 4 bases from J, with 13 bases between. The V gene's germline CDR1 is ENHRY and CDR2 SYGVKD. The CDR3 contains 15 residues. CDR3: CAISEDGTGNQPQHF. As DNA, the CDR3 is TGTGCCATCAGTGAAGATGGGACGGGGAATCAGCCCCAGCATTTT.

This clonotype was detected a few times. The V gene is TRBV9, the J gene TRBJ2-2; D perhaps matches TRBD1 (5 bases). Trimming shortened V by 3 bases and J by 1 base, and 7 bases separated the two germline ends. Germline V gives CDR1 SGDLS, CDR2 YYNGEE. This CDR3 has 14 residues. The CDR3, as DNA: TGTGCCAGCAGCGCGACAGTGAACACCGGGGAGCTGTTTTTT. Encoded protein: CASSATVNTGELFF.

This clonotype appeared a few times. This chain links TRBV10-2 with TRBJ2-1, with 9 positions matching TRBD2. This CDR3 has 16 amino acids. Trimming cost V 2 bases and J 2 bases; bases outside gene matches: 4. Per the germline V gene, CDR1 is WSHSY and CDR2 is SAAADI. CDR3 sequence: CASSEGGRGPYNEQFF. For the CDR3, the DNA is TGCGCCAGCAGTGAGGGCGGGAGGGGTCCCTACAATGAGCAGTTCTTC.

This clonotype has a handful of counts. V gene TRBV5-1 combines with J gene TRBJ2-5, with D perhaps assigned TRBD1 or TRBD2 (5 bases each). The CDR3 length is 14 residues. V was shortened by 4 bases and J by 3 bases, with 13 bases between the two germline ends. Germline lookup yields CDR1 SGHRS and CDR2 YFSETQ. In nucleotides, the CDR3 is TGCGCCAGCAGCCCGGGGACGGGAAAAGAGACCCAGTACTTC. Its protein product is CASSPGTGKETQYF.

This clonotype was found a few times. This rearrangement joins TRBV12-3 or TRBV12-4 to TRBJ2-2; D not certain. Trimming took off 5 bases at V and 6 bases at J, with 10 bases between the two ends. This CDR3 has 13 residues. CDR3 DNA: TGTGCCAGCAGTCCACTGCAGGCCGGGGAGCTGTTTTTT. As protein: CASSPLQAGELFF.

This chain uses TRBV4-1 with TRBJ2-5; no firm D call. V gave up 1 base and J gave up 3 bases, with 15 bases separating them. CDR3 length: 16 amino acids. Looked up from germline, CDR1 is MGHRA and CDR2 is YSYEKL. CDR3 in amino acids: CASSQGWQLPEETQYF. DNA for the CDR3: TGCGCCAGCAGCCAAGGTTGGCAACTGCCCGAAGAGACCCAGTACTTC.

This clonotype was seen only a few times. This sequence joins TRBV10-3 and TRBJ2-3; TRBD2 matches at 11 bases. CDR1 is ENHRY and CDR2 is SYGVKD in the germline V gene. The CDR3 covers 16 residues. V trimming: 6 bases; J trimming: 2 bases; junction bases outside the gene matches: 7. The CDR3 here is CAISSGTSGYTDTQYF. The CDR3 DNA reads TGTGCCATCAGCTCCGGGACTAGCGGCTACACAGATACGCAGTATTTT.

The chain links TRBV12-3 or TRBV12-4 to TRBJ1-6; D remains unclear. The V and J ends lost 5 bases and 9 bases respectively, with 8 bases between them. The CDR3 extends over 12 amino acids. CDR3 region: CASSAPPSPLHF. The CDR3 DNA is TGTGCCAGCAGTGCACCCCCTTCACCCCTCCACTTT.

Only one count was recorded for this clonotype. The rearrangement uses TRBV4-1 and TRBJ1-2, with 7 bases aligning to TRBD1. There are 14 residues in the CDR3. Germline CDR1 reads MGHRA; CDR2 reads YSYEKL. V dropped 2 bases and J dropped 6; count of bases not matched to a gene: 6. The CDR3 region has the DNA TGCGCCAGCAGCCAAACTAGACAGGGAAATGGCTACACCTTC. Its translation is CASSQTRQGNGYTF.

This clonotype was seen a few times. This chain links TRBV10-3 with TRBJ2-7, with a weak D call TRBD1 (6 bases). Trimming left V 1 base short and J 6 bases short, with 10 bases between. CDR1 is ENHRY and CDR2 is SYGVKD in the germline V gene. This CDR3 is 13 amino acids long. The CDR3 loop is CAISELQGGEQYF. The CDR3 nucleotides read TGTGCCATCAGTGAGTTACAGGGCGGCGAGCAGTACTTC.

The chain is built from TRBV4-2 and TRBJ1-1; TRBD1 is a possible D gene (5 bases). The CDR3 runs 17 residues. Between the trimmed V and J ends, which lost 0 bases and 6 bases, there was a span of 20 bases. The V gene's germline CDR1 is LGHNA and CDR2 YNFKEQ. The CDR3 protein is CASSQDGGGMGLAEAFF. Here the CDR3 DNA reads TGTGCCAGCAGCCAAGATGGGGGAGGGATGGGTCTGGCTGAAGCTTTCTTT.

This clonotype has only a few counts. The chain couples TRBV3-1 to TRBJ1-1; TRBD1 matches 8 bases. This CDR3 spans 16 amino acids. V lost 0 bases to trimming and J lost 9 bases; unmatched junction nucleotides: 12. CDR1 and CDR2 from the germline V gene are LGHDT and YNNKEL (reference sequence). CDR3 protein: CASSQERWQGANQAFF. CDR3 nucleotide sequence: TGTGCCAGCAGCCAAGAGAGATGGCAGGGGGCGAATCAAGCTTTCTTT. Based on the CDR3 plus reference TRBV3-1 and TRBJ1-1, the full variable domain is DTAVSQTPKYLVTQMGNDKSIKCEQNLGHDTMYWYKQDSKKFLKIMFSYNNKELIINETVPNRFSPKSPDKAHLNLHINSLELGDSAVYFCASSQERWQGANQAFFGQGTRLTVV.

The rearrangement joins TRBV11-2 to TRBJ2-7; D unclear. CDR3 size: 13 residues. Trimming stripped 5 bases from V and 7 bases from J, with 15 bases between. Looked up from germline, CDR1 is SGHAT and CDR2 is FQNNGV. The CDR3: CASSHAGVMEQYF. The CDR3 DNA sequence: TGTGCCAGCAGCCACGCCGGAGTGATGGAGCAGTACTTC.

The chain couples TRBV20-1 to TRBJ2-2; TRBD2 aligns across 7 bases. V shed 1 base and J 3 bases; nucleotides not matched to a gene: 8. CDR1 is DFQATT and CDR2 is SNEGSKA in the germline V gene (reference sequence). The CDR3 spans 16 residues. CDR3: CSARVFGGGYTGELFF. The CDR3 DNA sequence: TGCAGTGCTAGAGTTTTCGGGGGAGGGTACACCGGGGAGCTGTTTTTT.

The genes are TRBV3-1 and TRBJ2-2, with D tentatively TRBD2 (5 bases). Trimming removed 1 base at V and 4 bases at J, with 10 bases between. CDR3 length: 15 amino acids. CDR1 is LGHDT and CDR2 is YNNKEL in the germline V gene (reference sequence). CDR3 in amino acids: CASSQGRHGTGELFF. The CDR3 coding sequence is TGTGCCAGCAGCCAAGGGAGGCACGGCACCGGGGAGCTGTTTTTT.

This clonotype was seen ten or more times. V usage is TRBV7-8 and J usage is TRBJ2-3; D not certain. Looked up from germline, CDR1 is SGHVS and CDR2 is FQNEAQ. Between the trimmed V and J ends, which lost 1 base and 2 bases, there was a span of 10 bases. There are 15 residues in the CDR3. Here the CDR3 reads CASSLGRVTTDTQYF. The CDR3 DNA reads TGTGCCAGCAGCTTAGGAAGGGTTACCACAGATACGCAGTATTTT. Based on the CDR3 plus reference TRBV7-8 and TRBJ2-3, the full variable domain is GAGVSQSPRYKVAKRGQDVALRCDPISGHVSLFWYQQALGQGPEFLTYFQNEAQLDKSGLPSDRFFAERPEGSVSTLKIQRTQQEDSAVYLCASSLGRVTTDTQYFGPGTRLTVL.

This clonotype was picked up a small number of times. The chain is built from TRBV6-5 and TRBJ2-2, with 7 positions matching TRBD2. Germline V gene sequence: CDR1 MNHEY, CDR2 SVGAGI. Trimming at V came to 5 bases and at J to 0 bases, leaving 12 bases not matched to a gene. The length of the CDR3 is 18 residues. CDR3 residues: CASSRRVPLAANTGELFF. Here the CDR3 DNA reads TGTGCCAGCAGTCGAAGGGTTCCTCTAGCGGCGAACACCGGGGAGCTGTTTTTT.

This clonotype was observed many times. The rearrangement links TRBV27 to TRBJ2-7; TRBD1 aligns across 7 bases. The CDR3 is 15 residues long. Trimming at V came to 3 bases and at J to 3 bases, leaving 8 bases not matched to a gene. CDR1 MNHEY and CDR2 SMNVEV come from the germline V gene (reference sequence). CDR3 sequence: CASSLKTGSYYEQYF. CDR3 bases: TGTGCCAGCAGTTTGAAGACAGGGTCGTACTACGAGCAGTACTTC.